This entry features one TCR beta chain sequence. The antigen this receptor binds is unknown. One base away there is no much larger clone; base qualities are not given. Deletion took 4 bases off V and 3 bases off J, with a span of 16 bases between the germline ends. There are 15 amino acids in the CDR3, from cysteine to phenylalanine inclusive. Only the CDR3 DNA stays, 45 bases, in frame from base 1. Participants in the prospective study were aged 18 to 89 years, lived in 20 to 25 United States geographic areas, and enrolled through a virtual design. In the prospective study, participants were assigned to cohorts based on the clinical history participants reported in a screening survey and a study questionnaire. In the prospective study, whole blood, serum and a nasopharyngeal or oropharyngeal swab were collected from each participant by mobile phlebotomists. Participants in the prospective study had the option to provide additional blood draws and questionnaires over an approximately two-month period. Prospective study blood samples were shipped either frozen or at room temperature before DNA extraction.

The source of the sample is a study of blood T cell repertoires in COVID-19 (dated by TCRdb to about 2020). In the study overall: Samples covering the acute and convalescent phases of COVID-19 were provided by collaborators in the United States, Italy and Spain. The prospective study material was composed of cDNA or gDNA derived from T cells, B-cell-depleted T cells, or PBMCs. The samples were drawn from two sources: the first 160 participants of the ongoing ImmuneRACE study, and over 950 subjects contributed by 6 global collaborators. Deeply sampled blood TCRbeta repertoires from subjects exposed to, actively infected with, or recovered from COVID-19 were included in the dataset. The repertoires were released in a freely available public database meant as a resource for research on the immune response to SARS-CoV-2. Sample metadata almost always included a de-identified subject ID, COVID-19 status, age in years and sex. HLA class I and class II types, where available, came from metadata supplied by the sample provider rather than from assay-based typing. The paper as a whole reports these results and caveats: How much clinical and demographic metadata was included differed by source and by participant, and the metadata was provided uncurated.

The immunoSEQ Assay, a bias-controlled multiplex PCR, was used to amplify TCRbeta CDR3 regions from genomic DNA. On the authors' methods: The number of nucleated cells in each sample was estimated by amplification of reference gene primers within the assay. To quantify the absolute abundance of each unique TCRbeta CDR3 rearrangement, sequence reads were collapsed and filtered. For each sample, productive Simpson clonality was calculated by taking the square root of Simpson's diversity index across productive rearrangements. TCRdb's version of the immuneACCESS table is confined to in-frame rearrangements and falls short of the full clone set. An unresolved V gene accounts for under half of the shortfall where checked; the remainder is of unknown origin. V, J and clone size are taken as reported in that table, and D and trimming were inferred from the DNA itself. Present in this sample are a few hundred thousand clones, 90% of which were seen just once. The top ten clones comprise around 4.5% of the sample.

The sequenced sample was PBMCs or T cells enriched from blood (not recorded which). The TCR comes from a woman younger than 35 with acute COVID-19. The sequence links TRBV23-1 to TRBJ2-7; the D gene assignment is ambiguous. TRBV23-1 is given ORF status, its function remaining uncertain. CDR3 protein: CASSLPGFHHYEQYF. The nucleotide sequence reads TGCGCCAGCAGTCTCCCCGGTTTCCACCACTACGAGCAGTACTTC.